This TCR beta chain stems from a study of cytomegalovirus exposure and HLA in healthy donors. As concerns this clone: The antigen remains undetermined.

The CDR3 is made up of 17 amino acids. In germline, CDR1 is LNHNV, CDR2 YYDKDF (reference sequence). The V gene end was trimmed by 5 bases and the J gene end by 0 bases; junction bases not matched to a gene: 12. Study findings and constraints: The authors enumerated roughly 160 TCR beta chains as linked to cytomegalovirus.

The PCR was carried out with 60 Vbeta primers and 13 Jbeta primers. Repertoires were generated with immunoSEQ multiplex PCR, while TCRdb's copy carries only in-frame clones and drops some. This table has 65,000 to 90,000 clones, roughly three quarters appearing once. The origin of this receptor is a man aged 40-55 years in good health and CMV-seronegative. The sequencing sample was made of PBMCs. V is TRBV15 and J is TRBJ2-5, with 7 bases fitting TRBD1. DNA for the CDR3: TGTGCCACCAGCGCTGAAGGGACAGAAGTATACCAAGAGACCCAGTACTTC. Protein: CATSAEGTEVYQETQYF.